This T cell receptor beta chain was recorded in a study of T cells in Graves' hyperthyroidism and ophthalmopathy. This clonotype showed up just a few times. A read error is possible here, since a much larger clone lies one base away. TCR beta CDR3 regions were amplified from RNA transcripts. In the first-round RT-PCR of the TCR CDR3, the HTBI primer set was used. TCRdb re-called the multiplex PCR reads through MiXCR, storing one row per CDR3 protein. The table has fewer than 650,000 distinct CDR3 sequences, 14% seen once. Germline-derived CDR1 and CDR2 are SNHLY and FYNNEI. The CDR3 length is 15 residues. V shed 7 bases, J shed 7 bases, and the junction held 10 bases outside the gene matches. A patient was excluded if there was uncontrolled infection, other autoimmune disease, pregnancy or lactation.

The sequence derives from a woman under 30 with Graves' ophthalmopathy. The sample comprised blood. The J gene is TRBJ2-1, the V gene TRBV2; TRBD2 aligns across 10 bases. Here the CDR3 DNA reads TGTGCCAGCATGAGAGCGGGAGGGCCTCGGAATGAGCAGTTCTTC. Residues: CASMRAGGPRNEQFF.